What follows describes a single TCR beta chain. Its antigen is not known. Library preparation for TCR beta used quantitative 5'-RACE with molecular barcodes. MiXCR, run by TCRdb on the 5' RACE reads, gives a single entry per CDR3 protein. The repertoire holds some 240,000 distinct CDR3 sequences, with 6% to 8.5% as singletons. The entry originates in a study of CD8 T cells in ankylosing spondylitis. Germline V lookup: CDR1 SNHLY, CDR2 FYNNEI. V was trimmed by 3 bases and J by 4 bases, leaving 9 bases between them. This CDR3 is 13 amino acids long. Whole-study results and caveats: A CD8+ phenotype characterized the disease-linked clones, which were relatively rare in peripheral blood. A motif of under ten highly homologous TCR beta variants was seen as apparently characteristic of ankylosing spondylitis blood.

The rearrangement joins TRBV2 to TRBJ1-1, with unresolved D. This receptor was obtained from a male donor with ankylosing spondylitis. Specimen: blood, either unsorted or a sorted T cell fraction (not recorded which). The CDR3 DNA is TGTGCCAGCAGTGAGGGGTCGACCACTGAAGCTTTCTTT. This encodes CASSEGSTTEAFF.